The clone carrying this T cell receptor beta chain was seen only a few times. Its antigen is not identified. MiXCR was run by TCRdb on the 5' RACE reads, yielding one entry per CDR3 protein. This table has 300,000 to 400,000 distinct CDR3 sequences, 10% to 15% appearing once. The sample originates from a study of T-cell memory formation after mild COVID-19. About the study: Most TCR clusters belonged to a single donor.

Notes on the study in general: CD4+ bias marked clones expanding day 15 to 37, unlike balanced contracting clones. Pre-infection memory showed some responding clones, and this suggested that cross-reactive memory joined.

Trimming pared 7 bases from V and 0 bases from J, leaving 15 bases between. The CDR3 consists of 15 residues. This receptor was identified in a man aged 18 to 29 who had mild COVID-19 (a few samples of this study predate the infection). Cell type and time point are not known. The genes are TRBV12-3 or TRBV12-4 and TRBJ1-1; D gene ambiguous. The sequenced sample was PBMCs or a T cell subset sorted from them (not recorded which). CDR3 sequence (DNA): TGTGCCAGCACCGCAGGACTACGGATGAACACTGAAGCTTTCTTT. It codes for CASTAGLRMNTEAFF.